The 4 T cell receptor beta chains below were found in one sample sequenced in a study of radiotherapy plus CTLA-4 blockade in lung cancer. Method: immunoSEQ multiplex PCR; TCRdb's copy keeps in-frame clones and lacks some. The repertoire consists of 39,000 or so clones, with about 70% occurring once and the leading ten covering 8.9%. The input for sequencing was peripheral blood, taken from a patient treated with radiotherapy plus ipilimumab. Every receptor here comes from a human donor with non-small cell lung cancer who had stable disease on radiotherapy plus ipilimumab.

The chain couples TRBV7-9 to TRBJ2-7; TRBD2 aligns across 14 bases. The J segment lost 0 bases and the V segment lost 5 bases, leaving 9 bases of the junction unmatched. The germline V gene has CDR1 SEHNR and CDR2 FQNEAQ (reference sequence). This CDR3 region has 18 residues. The CDR3 loop is CASSPRTSGGPPSYEQYF. In DNA form, the CDR3 reads TGTGCCAGCAGCCCACGGACTAGCGGGGGGCCACCCTCCTACGAGCAGTACTTC.

CDR3 sequence reads: CASSLDSGTDTQYF. The CDR3 DNA follows: TGCGCCAGCAGCTTGGATTCAGGGACAGATACGCAGTATTTT. V gene TRBV5-1 combines with J gene TRBJ2-3; possible D gene TRBD1, 5 bases. Germline V CDR1 and CDR2: SGHRS, YFSETQ. This CDR3 is 14 amino acids long. Trimming removed 0 bases from V and 3 bases from J, with 8 bases in between.

Details on this clone: The same CDR3 also results from other DNA sequences found in this sample. The chain uses TRBV11-2 and TRBJ1-1; possible D gene TRBD1, 5 bases. V shed 1 base and J shed 5 bases, with 11 bases lying between them. The V gene's germline CDR1 is SGHAT and CDR2 FQNNGV. The length of the CDR3 is 14 residues. The DNA for the CDR3 is TGTGCCAGCAGCTTAGTTCGGCAGGGAACTGAAGCTTTCTTT. This encodes CASSLVRQGTEAFF.

This clone has a single count. The V gene is TRBV5-4, the J gene TRBJ1-2; tentatively, D is TRBD1 (5 bases). Germline V gives CDR1 SGHNT, CDR2 YYREEE (reference sequence). CDR3 length: 16 amino acids. V lost 0 bases and J lost 3, with 15 bases in between. Here the CDR3 reads CASSLAGTRTHYGYTF. The CDR3 DNA reads TGTGCCAGCAGCTTGGCCGGGACGCGGACCCACTATGGCTACACCTTC. The whole variable domain, remainder taken from reference TRBV5-4 and TRBJ1-2, is ETGVTQSPTHLIKTRGQQVTLRCSSQSGHNTVSWYQQALGQGPQFIFQYYREEENGRGNFPPRFSGLQFPNYSSELNVNALELDDSALYLCASSLAGTRTHYGYTFGSGTRLTVV.